This TCR beta chain was captured by sequencing in a study of blood T cell repertoires in COVID-19. Whole-study context: From T cells, B-cell-depleted T cells, or PBMCs came the material, which was cDNA or gDNA.

Here immunoSEQ multiplex PCR was the method, and the copy in TCRdb shows in-frame clones only, minus some. The profile shows around 100,000 clones, more than 75% of them singletons. Germline V gives CDR1 SGHAT, CDR2 FQNNGV. The germline V and J ends were trimmed by 5 bases and 0 bases, with 17 bases remaining between them. This CDR3 spans 17 amino acids. The receptor was derived from a man aged 45 to 65 with active or convalescent COVID-19. Source material: peripheral blood. This chain links TRBV11-2 with TRBJ2-1; weak D call: TRBD1 (5 bases). The CDR3, as DNA: TGTGCCAGCAGCCCCACGTCCGGAGACAGCTCCTACAATGAGCAGTTCTTC. This sequence encodes CASSPTSGDSSYNEQFF.